This T cell receptor beta chain emerged from a study of cytomegalovirus exposure and HLA in healthy donors (dated by TCRdb to about 2017). Broadly, across the study: According to an earlier analysis of 587 of the donors, 200 million or so T cells yielded over 100 million unique TCR beta sequences and roughly 280 Gb of sequence data. The study aimed to test whether cataloging public T cell receptors could reveal signatures of past pathogen exposure. The study used immunosequencing to profile the T cell repertoires of about 670 subjects and linked those repertoires to cytomegalovirus serostatus. Besides the first cohort of 666 subjects, a separate validation cohort made up of 120 different subjects was used. Among 300 to 500 genotyped donors of the cohort, an average of approximately 240,000 unique TCR beta nucleotide sequences was sequenced per donor, of which about 19% were non-productive. The number of typed donors differed by locus: about 620-640 for A, B, C, DRB1 and DQB1; approximately 520 for DQA1; 606 for DPA1; and some 450 for DPB1. A handful of DR-DQ haplotypes were handled as single units for association and clustering because linkage in the cohort was strong. A later analysis re-analyzed previously published TCR beta repertoires from several hundred donors and added high-resolution HLA genotyping to study TCR occurrence patterns. The later analysis used no new phenotypic data to find candidate immune exposures, relying instead on TCR beta sequences and their occurrence across donors. Roughly 300 gigabases of sequencing data and around 80 million unique TCR sequences made up an early release that covered around 640 HLA-typed donors. Class I and class II HLA loci were covered by the typing at four-digit resolution. Of the approximately 400 genotyped donors, roughly 80% were placed in the genetic ancestry cluster associated with self-reported Caucasian donors. Every discovery cohort repertoire had been produced on one sequencing platform. A later genetic analysis took genome-wide SNP genotypes for about 60% of the roughly 670 donors and used that subset as a discovery cohort. High-throughput TCR immunosequencing, statistical association of individual TCRs with disease status, and machine learning were combined to predict cytomegalovirus infection status. To decide whether each TCR beta V gene segment behaved as functional or pseudogenic, an earlier analysis of some 600 of the donors relied on high-throughput TCR beta sequencing. Alongside the repertoire data, information on donor age, sex, ethnicity and CMV serostatus was compiled. Points the paper makes about the study in general: Only TCR beta chains were sequenced in this cohort, and the absence of alpha or paired-chain data limited detectable features. The study gave a list of under 200 TCR beta chains associated with cytomegalovirus. In a later analysis, the rate of TCR association differed among HLA loci, with DRB1 alleles having the most associated TCRs and HLA-C alleles having the fewest. According to a later analysis, most CMV-associated TCR beta chains appeared to be HLA-restricted, and the HLA associations seemed to be driven largely by CMV exposure. In a later analysis, HLA-associated TCR beta chains were found to be more clonally expanded and to have lower generation probabilities than equally common non-associated chains. A later genetic analysis associated a missense DCLRE1C variant with V-gene and J-gene trimming of TCR beta chains, and an independent cohort replicated the association. Correlated functional status among segregating V segments might be attributable to linkage disequilibrium, but an unknown experimental factor could not be ruled out. In vitro tests confirmed that a few of the cytomegalovirus-associated TCR beta chains recognize cytomegalovirus antigens. Compared with the 666-donor mean, donors in an Asian-associated ancestry cluster had fewer N-insertions in productive TCRs, according to a later genetic analysis. Cytomegalovirus status was reported to be diagnosed by the classifier with high specificity and sensitivity in both the original and validation cohorts. It was suggested by the authors that the approach could potentially be generalized to other disease states and immunological phenotypes. Immune exposure information for the cohort was limited to CMV serostatus. A further reported finding was that TCR beta sequences accurately predicted the HLA-A and HLA-B alleles for most subjects in the first cohort. Because counts were too low, about 18 rarely observed V segments, including chromosome 9 orphons, were left out of the earlier analysis of about 620 of the donors. The sequencing pipeline was judged likely to have produced a cluster of highly shared sequence variants as a technical artifact. When HLA alleles, especially DR and DQ, strongly co-occurred, TCR associations were difficult to assign to individual alleles. In an earlier analysis of some 550 of the donors, most TCR beta V segments were observed in productive rearrangements about 90% or about 30% of the time, broadly matching IMGT annotations. Roughly uniform sequencing depth across donors was assumed in presence/absence analyses, although this assumption may not hold. Most TCR sequences were observed very rarely across donors, whereas some public TCRs were present in many individuals. A later analysis reported that several top co-occurrence clusters appeared linked to parvovirus B19, influenza, CMV and Epstein-Barr virus. A later analysis associated about 17,000 TCR beta sequences with specific HLA alleles at a false discovery rate of 0.05. Because HLA typing was missing for some donors at each locus, association tests included only the typed subset. Because the 87-base-pair reads could not distinguish some IMGT-functional V segments, including TRBV6-2 and TRBV6-3, those segments were excluded.

Libraries came from the immunoSEQ multiplex PCR assay. The multiplex PCR relied on a mix of 60 forward primers for TCR Vbeta segments and 13 reverse primers for TCR Jbeta segments. The CDR3 region of rearranged TCR beta genes was amplified from genomic DNA by a multiplex PCR assay. The amplified TCR beta libraries were sequenced on the Illumina HiSeq System as 87-base-pair reads. Regarding the original processing steps: Across the 500 to 850 repertoires, a later analysis counted tens of millions of unique TCR beta chains, roughly 11 million of which were shared by at least two donors. A nearest-neighbor algorithm error-corrected the raw reads and collapsed the reads into unique sequences, merging closely related sequences to remove PCR and sequencing errors. To assign V, D and J gene segments, CDR3 sequences were aligned to IMGT reference sequences. Each retained sequence needed at least a six-nucleotide match to both a V gene segment and a J gene segment. Rearrangements were called productive when the CDR3 lacked stop codons and stayed in frame with V and J; all others were non-productive. CDR3 was defined according to IMGT convention as the region running from the second conserved V-encoded cysteine to the conserved J-encoded phenylalanine. In an earlier analysis of around 640 of the donors, sequences lacking an unambiguous match to a single V gene segment were excluded. In an earlier analysis of 500 to 750 of the donors, V segments were called functional above 56.7% productive rearrangements and were called segregating when the between-donor standard deviation exceeded 5%. A statistical classification framework was built for diagnosing cytomegalovirus status from the catalog of TCR beta chain sequences. V and J gene assignment, in a later analysis, came from comparing TCR nucleotide sequences with IMGT/GENE-DB human TR gene sequences. In a later analysis, CDR3 sequences and most-parsimonious VDJ recombination scenarios were assigned using the TCRdist pipeline. A later analysis defined each TCR beta chain by its CDR3 amino acid sequence plus V-gene family, and excluded reads lacking a unique V-gene family. To address suspected cross-contamination and a sequencing artifact, a later analysis removed 450 to 700 highly shared, low-generation-probability nucleotide sequences. In a later analysis, a clonal expansion index for each public chain was calculated from normalized within-repertoire ranks of inferred template counts. A later analysis computed generation probabilities with a VDJ recombination model fitted to out-of-frame rearrangements, and checked the results against IGoR. A later analysis scored TCR-TCR, TCR-HLA and TCR-CMV co-occurrence with hypergeometric tests, applying a repertoire-size bias correction to TCR pairs. To estimate false discovery rates, a later analysis permuted the HLA or CMV assignments 20 times. In a later analysis, co-occurring TCRs were grouped using DBSCAN, and TCRdist sequence similarity was added for clustering within HLA-allele-positive subsets. For co-occurrence clustering, repertoires with fewer than 30,000 or more than 120,000 public chains were excluded, along with 5 or 6 repertoires with anomalous nucleotide sharing. TCRdb re-hosts the immuneACCESS table, in-frame sequences only. Its copies lack some clones; in the studies checked, an unresolved V gene accounts for under half of them, and the cause for the rest is not known. That table is the source of V, J and clone size, and D and trimming were worked out from the DNA. The sample data list around 130,000 clones, and 81% of these were observed just once. The ten largest make up about 1.8% of the sample.

In total, about 650 healthy bone marrow donors made up the cohort. Cohort members were all nominally healthy when sampled, although unrecorded immune exposures were likely present. The donor tested CMV seronegative and was one of the 352 seronegative cohort members. Each donor provided a peripheral blood sample, and peripheral blood mononuclear cells were used for TCR beta sequencing. The Qiagen DNeasy Blood Extraction Kit was used to extract genomic DNA from the blood cell samples. Remarks on this clone: Its antigen remains unidentified. No base-level quality is on record; no much larger clone is a single base apart.

The trim is 5 bases for V and 3 bases for J, with a gap of 8 bases between the germline ends. Based on the germline V gene (reference sequence), the CDR1 and CDR2 sequences are GTSNPN and SVGIG. Inclusive of the bounding cysteine and phenylalanine, the CDR3 is 11 residues long. Only the CDR3 portion is preserved as DNA: 33 bases, with reading frame beginning at the first base. The V and J genes are TRBV30 and TRBJ2-7, and the D gene may be TRBD1, 6 bases matching. This receptor was identified in a man in his forties in good health and CMV-seronegative. Sequencing was done on a sample of PBMCs. The DNA reads as follows: TGTGCCTGGGCGGACAGCTACGAGCAGTACTTC. Its product reads: CAWADSYEQYF.